Included here is one TCR beta chain sequence, with context. Its binding antigen is unknown. This sample was taken from a study of T cells expressing NK-cell markers (dated by TCRdb to 2019 to 2021). Regarding the complete study: Three sorted T-cell subsets (CD3+CD56+NKG2C+, CD3+CD56+NKG2C- and CD3+CD56-NKG2C+) from fewer than 10 donors had their TCR beta-chain repertoires profiled. Of the eight sequenced donors, seven were found to be HCMV-seropositive and one was found to be HCMV-seronegative. The eight sequenced donors were randomly selected healthy volunteers, three men and five women. Sequencing of the libraries produced 2 x 150 bp reads on Illumina HiSeq 2000/2500, MiSeq or NextSeq. The research as a whole found: In several donors, the dominant CD3+CD56+NKG2C+ clonotypes were found to rank among the top 10 CD8+ clonotypes and to make up roughly 1.0-7.0% of CD8+ T cells. Whether the expanded NKG2C-expressing T cell clones were specific for HCMV antigens remained unclear. Those dominant clonotypes were again the most abundant among CD3+CD56-NKG2C+ cells in four donors, at about 25-60.1%.

Sequencing took place on an Illumina HiSeq 2000. 5'RACE template switching, by which a universal primer site and unique molecular identifiers were added, was used to make TCR beta cDNA libraries. Priming for cDNA synthesis came from the TCR beta constant segment, and two successive PCR amplification steps followed. Processing in the source paper ran as follows. Reads were demultiplexed and grouped by UMI with MIGEC, and clonotypes were assembled and quantified with MiTCR. To exclude erroneous sequences, any TCR cDNA sequence not supported by at least two reads was discarded. The tcR package was used for downstream repertoire analysis, and clonotypes were matched across fractions by CDR3 nucleotide sequence plus V segment. VDJmatch was used to annotate antigen specificity against VDJdb, with one amino acid substitution in CDR3 permitted. TCRdb reprocessed the public reads and reports one entry per CDR3 protein sequence, without DNA. The V and J calls come from TCRdb's annotation, not from the publication. The table of this sample itemizes some 500,000 distinct CDR3 sequences. Almost 1.5% of the sample comes from the top ten.

There are 15 amino acids in the CDR3, from cysteine to phenylalanine inclusive. No nucleotide data were recorded. The germline V gene gives CDR1 as SGHDT and CDR2 as YYEEEE. To determine HCMV serostatus, a commercial ELISA kit was used to detect HCMV-specific IgG in serum. Peripheral blood mononuclear cells were isolated from blood by Ficoll density gradient centrifugation. Sequenced input: blood T cells: a sorted CD56 or NKG2C T cell subset, CD4+ or CD8+ T cells, or bulk PBMC T cells (not recorded which). This clonotype originated in a woman in her forties or fifties in good health. Donor details come from another sample of the same person, matched by shared clones. Here the chain combines TRBV5-6 and TRBJ2-5. The CDR3 region has the sequence CASSLGSQYQETQYF.